This TCR beta chain was sequenced for a study of T-cell reconstitution after alpha-beta-depleted transplantation in children. This CDR3 region has 14 residues. CDR1 is LGHNA, CDR2 YSLEER, per germline. The J segment lost 5 bases and the V segment lost 3 bases, leaving 4 bases of the junction unmatched. The sample holds many counts of this clonotype. The antigen is undetermined. Study-wide results and caveats: Expanded graft clones, several hundred of them, were reportedly the source of alpha-beta T cells about two months after transplant. A year post-transplant, T-cell counts and diversity derived mostly from newly produced T cells. Surviving recipient T cells and thymic progenitors produced the high day-60 TCRbeta diversity seen in some patients.

It was with unique molecular identifiers that the TCRbeta library was prepared. TCRdb called the PCR reads again in MiXCR, with one record for every CDR3 protein. This repertoire shows approximately 31,000 distinct CDR3 sequences, roughly 6.7% found once; its top ten account for 20% to 30%. The starting material was peripheral blood, obtained 60 days after TCRalphabeta/CD19-depleted stem cell transplant. This TCR was sampled from a child in the first two years of life who had a stem cell transplant for acute myeloid leukemia, so the T cells may come from the graft donor. The chain uses TRBV4-3 and TRBJ2-7, with 10 positions matching TRBD1. The CDR3 here is CASSQDRGRDEQYF. CDR3 in DNA: TGCGCCAGCAGCCAGGACAGGGGGAGAGACGAGCAGTACTTC.